These 14 T cell receptor beta chains originate from one sample sequenced in a study of PD-1 blockade in classical Hodgkin lymphoma. The table came from immunoSEQ multiplex PCR; TCRdb's copy has only in-frame clones and leaves some out. The data contain roughly 28,000 clones, less than 75% of them singletons. Every patient experienced relapse after autologous stem cell transplantation, and brentuximab vedotin exposure varied. Sample: peripheral blood mononuclear cells (PBMCs), taken before the second cycle of nivolumab. Receptors originate from a human donor with classical Hodgkin lymphoma.

V usage is TRBV5-5 and J usage is TRBJ2-1; a possible D gene is TRBD1 (5 bases). The V gene's germline CDR1 is SGHKS and CDR2 YYEKEE (reference sequence). Trimming removed 0 bases at V and 8 bases at J, with 9 bases between. The CDR3 totals 13 residues. The DNA for the CDR3 is TGTGCCAGCAGCTTGGCCCCAGGGCATGAGCAGTTCTTC. It translates to CASSLAPGHEQFF. Together with reference TRBV5-5 and TRBJ2-1, the CDR3 gives the full variable domain: DAGVTQSPTHLIKTRGQQVTLRCSPISGHKSVSWYQQVLGQGPQFIFQYYEKEERGRGNFPDRFSARQFPNYSSELNVNALLLGDSALYLCASSLAPGHEQFFGPGTRLTVL.

This clone is termed medium-sized (0.01 to 0.1%). The rearrangement joins TRBV6-5 to TRBJ1-1; D remains ambiguous. The germline V and J ends were trimmed by 4 bases and 1 base, with 10 bases remaining between them. CDR3 length equals 14 residues. Germline values: CDR1 MNHEY, CDR2 SVGAGI. The CDR3 sequence: CASSFGRENTEAFF. DNA for the CDR3: TGTGCCAGCAGTTTCGGACGAGAGAACACTGAAGCTTTCTTT.

The rearrangement joins TRBV7-2 to TRBJ1-2; D gene uncertain. V was trimmed by 2 bases and J by 5 bases, leaving 15 bases between them. CDR1 SGHTA and CDR2 FQGNSA come from the germline V gene. The CDR3 contains 15 residues. CDR3 sequence reads: CASSLSTAIFYGYTF. The CDR3 bases are TGTGCCAGCAGCTTATCGACCGCGATTTTTTATGGCTACACCTTC.

This clone has only one observation. V usage is TRBV5-1 and J usage is TRBJ2-1; 11 nucleotides line up with TRBD2. The CDR3 is made up of 15 amino acids. Per the germline V gene, CDR1 is SGHRS and CDR2 is YFSETQ. With 3 bases clipped from V and 7 bases from J, the junction kept 6 bases outside the gene matches. The CDR3 region is CASSSRLAGSNEQFF. As DNA, the CDR3 is TGCGCCAGCAGCTCCCGACTAGCGGGAAGTAATGAGCAGTTCTTC.

The CDR3 DNA reads as TGTGCCAGCAGCTTATCATGGGGGGCCGAGCAGTTCTTC. It encodes CASSLSWGAEQFF. This chain connects TRBV7-2 to TRBJ2-1; D possibly matches TRBD1 or TRBD2 (6 bases each). The ends were cut back, 2 bases at V and 10 bases at J, with 12 bases in the middle. Germline CDR1 is SGHTA and CDR2 is FQGNSA. This CDR3 region has 13 residues.

The chain links TRBV4-3 to TRBJ2-1; the match to TRBD1 covers 8 bases. Trimming at V came to 0 bases and at J to 12 bases, leaving 1 base not matched to a gene. Germline V lookup: CDR1 LGHNA, CDR2 YSLEER. The CDR3 is made up of 12 amino acids. The CDR3 spells CASSQDRGPQFF. In DNA, the CDR3 is TGCGCCAGCAGCCAAGACAGGGGGCCGCAGTTCTTC.

V and J are TRBV4-3 and TRBJ2-1; 9 bases are shared with TRBD1. V lost 4 bases to trimming and J lost 8 bases; unmatched junction nucleotides: 15. CDR3 length: 17 amino acids. In germline, CDR1 is LGHNA, CDR2 YSLEER. The CDR3 coding sequence is TGCGCCAGCAGCCTCAGTCCCGGGACAGGGAGGGGGGATGAGCAGTTCTTC. Protein sequence: CASSLSPGTGRGDEQFF.

The V and J genes are TRBV28 and TRBJ2-7, with D hard to call. Germline-derived CDR1 and CDR2 are MDHEN and SYDVKM. The CDR3 is 12 residues long. V lost 5 bases to trimming and J lost 0 bases, with 5 bases between them. The CDR3 nucleotides read TGTGCCAGCAGTAAGATCTCCTACGAGCAGTACTTC. Its translation: CASSKISYEQYF. Combining the CDR3 with reference TRBV28 and TRBJ2-7 gives the whole variable domain DVKVTQSSRYLVKRTGEKVFLECVQDMDHENMFWYRQDPGLGLRLIYFSYDVKMKEKGDIPEGYSVSREKKERFSLILESASTNQTSMYLCASSKISYEQYFGPGTRLTVT.

The chain carries TRBV7-9 and TRBJ2-6; D not resolved. The CDR3 covers 15 residues. V dropped 4 bases and J dropped 2 bases, with 9 bases sitting between them. CDR1 is SEHNR and CDR2 is FQNEAQ in the germline V gene (reference sequence). The CDR3 DNA is TGTGCCAGCAGCTCCCACAGAGCTGGGGCCAACGTCCTGACTTTC. Its translation is CASSSHRAGANVLTF.

The J gene is TRBJ1-4, the V gene TRBV15; D gene unclear. The germline V gene encodes CDR1 LNHNV and CDR2 YYDKDF (reference sequence). This CDR3 comprises 14 residues. Trimming cost V 7 bases and J 0 bases, with 9 bases left between them. The CDR3 sequence is CATKGAATNEKLFF. The CDR3 coding sequence is TGTGCCACCAAGGGAGCCGCAACTAATGAAAAACTGTTTTTT.

The genes are TRBV19 and TRBJ1-6, with unresolved D. Germline V CDR1 and CDR2: LNHDA, SQIVND (reference sequence). This CDR3 region has 12 residues. The V gene lost 6 bases and the J gene lost 9 bases, with 9 bases spanning the gap. The CDR3 reads CASSLPSSPLHF. Written as DNA, the CDR3 is TGTGCCAGTAGCCTACCGAGTTCACCCCTCCACTTT.

This clone was detected a few times. J is TRBJ1-1 and V is TRBV19, with 8 positions matching TRBD1. Germline V CDR1 and CDR2: LNHDA, SQIVND (reference sequence). The CDR3 covers 14 residues. The V gene end was trimmed by 3 bases and the J gene end by 5 bases; junction bases not matched to a gene: 5. In nucleotides, the CDR3 is TGTGCCAGTAGTATGCGGACAGGGTGGACTGAAGCTTTCTTT. Protein sequence: CASSMRTGWTEAFF.

The V and J genes are TRBV5-6 and TRBJ1-5; D is unresolved. V was cut by 0 bases and J by 7 bases, with 8 bases left in between. The V gene's germline CDR1 is SGHDT and CDR2 YYEEEE. The CDR3 is made up of 13 amino acids. The CDR3 DNA reads as TGTGCCAGCAGCTTGGCCCTAAAGCAGCCCCAGCATTTT. Its translation is CASSLALKQPQHF.

The chain has TRBV19 and TRBJ2-2, with D possibly being TRBD1 or TRBD2 (6 bases each). This CDR3 comprises 15 residues. The V and J ends lost 10 bases and 5 bases respectively, with 20 bases between them. Germline assignment: CDR1 LNHDA and CDR2 SQIVND (reference sequence). The CDR3 loop reads CATLVRGAGTGELFF. The CDR3 nucleotides are TGTGCCACCTTAGTGAGGGGGGCGGGGACCGGGGAGCTGTTTTTT. Using reference TRBV19 and TRBJ2-2 for the parts outside the CDR3, the full variable domain is DGGITQSPKYLFRKEGQNVTLSCEQNLNHDAMYWYRQDPGQGLRLIYYSQIVNDFQKGDIAEGYSVSREKKESFPLTVTSAQKNPTAFYLCATLVRGAGTGELFFGEGSRLTVL.